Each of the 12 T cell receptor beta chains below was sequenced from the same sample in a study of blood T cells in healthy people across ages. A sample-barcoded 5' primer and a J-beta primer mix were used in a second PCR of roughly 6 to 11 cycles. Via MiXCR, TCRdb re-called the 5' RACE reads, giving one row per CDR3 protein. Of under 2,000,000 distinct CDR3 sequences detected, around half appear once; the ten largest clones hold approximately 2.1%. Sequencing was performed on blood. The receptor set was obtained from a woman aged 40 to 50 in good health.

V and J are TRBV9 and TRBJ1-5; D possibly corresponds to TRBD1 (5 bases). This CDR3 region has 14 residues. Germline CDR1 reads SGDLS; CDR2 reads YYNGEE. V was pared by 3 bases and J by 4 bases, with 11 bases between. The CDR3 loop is CASSAGEGNQPQHF. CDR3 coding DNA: TGTGCCAGCAGCGCTGGGGAGGGGAATCAGCCCCAGCATTTT.

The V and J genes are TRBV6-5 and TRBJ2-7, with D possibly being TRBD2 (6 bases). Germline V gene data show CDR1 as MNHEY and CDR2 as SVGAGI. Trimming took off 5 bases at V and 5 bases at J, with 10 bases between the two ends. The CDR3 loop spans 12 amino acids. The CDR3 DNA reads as TGTGCCAGCAGTACAGGAGGGCACGAGCAGTACTTC. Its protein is CASSTGGHEQYF.

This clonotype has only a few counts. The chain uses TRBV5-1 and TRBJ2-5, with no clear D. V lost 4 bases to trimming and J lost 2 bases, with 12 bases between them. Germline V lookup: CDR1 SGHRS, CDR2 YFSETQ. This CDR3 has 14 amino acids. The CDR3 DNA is TGCGCCAGCAGCAAGGACGTGGAGCAAGAGACCCAGTACTTC. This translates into CASSKDVEQETQYF.

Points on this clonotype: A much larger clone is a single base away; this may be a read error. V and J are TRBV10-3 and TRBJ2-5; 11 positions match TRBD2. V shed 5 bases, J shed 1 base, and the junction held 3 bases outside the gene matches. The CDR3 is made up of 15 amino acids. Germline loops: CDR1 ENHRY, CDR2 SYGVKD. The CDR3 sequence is CAISPSGGPQETQYF. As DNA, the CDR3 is TGTGCCATCAGTCCTAGCGGGGGGCCCCAAGAGACCCAGTACTTC.

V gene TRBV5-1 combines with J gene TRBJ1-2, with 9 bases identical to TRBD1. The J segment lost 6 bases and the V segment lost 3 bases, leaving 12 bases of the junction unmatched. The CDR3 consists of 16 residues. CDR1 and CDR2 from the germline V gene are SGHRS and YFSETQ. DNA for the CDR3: TGCGCCAGCAGCTGGGAAACCGGGACAGGGTTTGATGGCTACACCTTC. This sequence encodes CASSWETGTGFDGYTF.

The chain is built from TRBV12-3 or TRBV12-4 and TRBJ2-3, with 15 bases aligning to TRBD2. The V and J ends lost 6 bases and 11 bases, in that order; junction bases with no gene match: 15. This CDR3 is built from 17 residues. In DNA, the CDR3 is TGTGCCAGCAGACCAAGACAGGGACTAGCGGGGGGCTCATGGCAGTATTTT. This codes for CASRPRQGLAGGSWQYF.

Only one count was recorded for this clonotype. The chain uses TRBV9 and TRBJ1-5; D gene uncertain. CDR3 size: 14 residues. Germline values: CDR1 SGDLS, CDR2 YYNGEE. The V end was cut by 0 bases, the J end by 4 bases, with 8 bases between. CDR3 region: CASSVDGFNQPQHF. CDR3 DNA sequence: TGTGCCAGCAGCGTAGATGGATTTAATCAGCCCCAGCATTTT.

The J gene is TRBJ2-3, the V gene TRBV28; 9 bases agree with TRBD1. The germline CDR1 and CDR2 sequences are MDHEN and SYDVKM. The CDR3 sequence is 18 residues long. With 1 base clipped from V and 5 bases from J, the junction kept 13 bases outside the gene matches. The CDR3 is CASSLSLLTGGLGDTQYF. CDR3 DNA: TGTGCCAGCAGTTTATCCCTTTTGACAGGGGGGCTGGGAGATACGCAGTATTTT.

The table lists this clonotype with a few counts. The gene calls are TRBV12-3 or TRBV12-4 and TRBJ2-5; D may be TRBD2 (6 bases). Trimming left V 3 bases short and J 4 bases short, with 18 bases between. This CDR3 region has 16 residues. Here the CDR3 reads CASSLGLAAGRETQYF. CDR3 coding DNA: TGTGCCAGCAGTTTGGGGTTAGCGGCGGGTAGAGAGACCCAGTACTTC.

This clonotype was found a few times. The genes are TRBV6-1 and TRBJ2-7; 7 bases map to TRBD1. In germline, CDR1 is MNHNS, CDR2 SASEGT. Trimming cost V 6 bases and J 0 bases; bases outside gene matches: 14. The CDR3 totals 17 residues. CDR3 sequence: CASSNDRDRTSSYEQYF. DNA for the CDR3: TGTGCCAGCAGCAACGACAGGGACCGTACGAGCTCCTACGAGCAGTACTTC.

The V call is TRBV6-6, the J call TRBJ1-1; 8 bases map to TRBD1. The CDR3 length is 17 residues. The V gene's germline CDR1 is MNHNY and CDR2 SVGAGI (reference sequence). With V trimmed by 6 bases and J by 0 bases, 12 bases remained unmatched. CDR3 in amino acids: CASSAPRGREMNTEAFF. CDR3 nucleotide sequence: TGTGCCAGCAGCGCACCCAGGGGGCGCGAGATGAACACTGAAGCTTTCTTT.

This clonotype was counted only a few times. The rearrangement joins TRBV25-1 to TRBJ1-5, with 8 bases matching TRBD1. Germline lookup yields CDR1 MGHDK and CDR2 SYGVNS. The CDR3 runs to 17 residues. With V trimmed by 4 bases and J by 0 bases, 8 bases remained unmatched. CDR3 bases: TGTGCCAGCAGTGGAAATGACAGGGGTTATAGCAATCAGCCCCAGCATTTT. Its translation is CASSGNDRGYSNQPQHF. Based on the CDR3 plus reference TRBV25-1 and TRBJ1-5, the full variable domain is EADIYQTPRYLVIGTGKKITLECSQTMGHDKMYWYQQDPGMELHLIHYSYGVNSTEKGDLSSESTVSRIRTEHFPLTLESARPSHTSQYLCASSGNDRGYSNQPQHFGDGTRLSIL.